This TCR beta chain emerged from a study of blood T cell repertoires in COVID-19. Study in general: Samples representing acute and convalescent COVID-19 were sourced from the United States, Italy and Spain. T cells, B-cell-depleted T cells, or PBMCs provided the cDNA or gDNA that served as material.

Study processing details: Reference gene primers were amplified, and this amplification served to estimate nucleated cell counts. This table comes from immunoSEQ multiplex PCR, and its TCRdb copy is limited to in-frame clones, with some not included. V and J calls and clone size are copied from that table; D and trimming were computed from the DNA. The repertoire holds about 230,000 clones, with 70% to 90% as singletons. In terms of age and location, participants ranged from roughly 18 to 90 years and lived in under 30 US areas. Sequencing used PBMCs or T cells enriched from blood (not recorded which). This sequence was found in a man aged 18 to 30 who had recovered from COVID-19.

DNA of the CDR3: TGTGCCAGCAGCCAAGCTAAACTAGCGGGAGCCACTGAGCAGTTCTTC. The encoded protein is CASSQAKLAGATEQFF. V and J are TRBV4-2 and TRBJ2-1; 11 bases agree with TRBD2. V lost 1 base and J lost 9; bases outside the gene matches: 8. The germline V gene has CDR1 LGHNA and CDR2 YNFKEQ. The CDR3 runs to 16 residues.